This passage covers 30 T cell receptor beta chains from one sample sequenced in a study of response to subunit inactivated influenza vaccine. Each CDR3 protein is one row after TCRdb ran MiXCR on the RT-PCR reads. The sample shows roughly 630,000 distinct CDR3 sequences, about 15% of them seen only once. Sequencing used PBMCs from blood, obtained around 14 days before vaccination. These TCRs come from a man aged 50 to 60 who received an inactivated influenza vaccine.

The table lists this clonotype with a few counts. The chain recombines TRBV14 with TRBJ2-7, with D hard to call. V was shortened by 1 base and J by 8 bases, with 12 bases between the two germline ends. The CDR3 has 13 amino acids. Germline V gene sequence: CDR1 SGHDN, CDR2 FVKESK. CDR3: CASSQVRAAQQYF. The CDR3 bases are TGTGCCAGCAGCCAAGTGCGAGCCGCCCAGCAGTACTTC.

This clonotype was seen many times. The genes are TRBV29-1 and TRBJ2-4; TRBD1 agrees at 8 bases. The CDR3 sequence is 15 residues long. The V gene end was trimmed by 4 bases and the J gene end by 0 bases; junction bases not matched to a gene: 5. Germline values: CDR1 SQVTM, CDR2 ANQGSEA. This chain's CDR3 is CSVVETGVAKNIQYF. CDR3 nucleotides: TGCAGCGTTGTGGAGACAGGGGTAGCCAAAAACATTCAGTACTTC.

This clonotype was seen a few times. V is TRBV20-1 and J is TRBJ2-5, with 8 bases lining up with TRBD2. The junction had 6 bases not matched to a gene; V was cut back by 1 base and J by 5 bases. Germline V gene lookup returns CDR1 DFQATT and CDR2 SNEGSKA (reference sequence). The CDR3 contains 14 residues. CDR3 bases: TGCAGTGCTAGAGTTGGCGGGAGGTCGGAGACCCAGTACTTC. Residues: CSARVGGRSETQYF.

This clonotype was picked up a small number of times. V and J are TRBV6-1 and TRBJ1-1; possibly TRBD1 for D (6 bases). The CDR3 sequence is 13 residues long. V lost 6 bases and J 6 bases, leaving 14 bases between the germline ends. The germline CDR1 and CDR2 sequences are MNHNS and SASEGT. DNA of the CDR3: TGTGCCAGCAGAAAACAGGGTCCCTCTGAAGCTTTCTTT. Amino acids: CASRKQGPSEAFF.

The rearrangement uses TRBV20-1 and TRBJ2-3, with 10 bases identical to TRBD2. This CDR3 spans 15 amino acids. V shed 0 bases, J shed 7 bases, and the junction held 7 bases outside the gene matches. Germline CDR1 reads DFQATT; CDR2 reads SNEGSKA (reference sequence). The chain's CDR3 is CSARDGLAVLNTQYF. Here the CDR3 DNA reads TGCAGTGCTAGAGACGGACTAGCGGTTCTAAATACGCAGTATTTT.

CDR3 coding DNA: TGCAGCGTTGGGGACGGTGGAAGCACAGATACGCAGTATTTT. It is translated as CSVGDGGSTDTQYF. V is TRBV29-1 and J is TRBJ2-3, with D possibly being TRBD1 or TRBD2 (5 bases each). The ends were cut back, 4 bases at V and 0 bases at J, with 11 bases in the middle. In germline, CDR1 is SQVTM, CDR2 ANQGSEA. The CDR3 sequence is 14 residues long.

This chain joins TRBV20-1 and TRBJ2-1; D could derive from TRBD1 or TRBD2 (5 bases each). The CDR3 totals 14 residues. Trimming removed 3 bases at V and 10 bases at J, with 19 bases between. CDR1 and CDR2 (germline): DFQATT, SNEGSKA (reference sequence). CDR3 in DNA: TGCAGTGCTAGTTCGAGGGAACTGAGGGGCGAGCAGTTCTTC. This gives the protein CSASSRELRGEQFF.

This clonotype turned up a few times. The chain carries TRBV5-6 and TRBJ1-2; D uncertain. The CDR3 consists of 14 residues. V shed 0 bases and J shed 5 bases, with 11 bases lying between them. Germline lookup yields CDR1 SGHDT and CDR2 YYEEEE. The CDR3 here is CASSLAGTIYGYTF. CDR3 DNA sequence: TGTGCCAGCAGCTTGGCAGGAACAATATATGGCTACACCTTC.

The chain couples TRBV20-1 to TRBJ2-1; 10 nucleotides match TRBD1. This CDR3 spans 13 amino acids. Germline values: CDR1 DFQATT, CDR2 SNEGSKA (reference sequence). Trimming removed 6 bases from V and 7 bases from J; junction bases left unmatched: 6. The CDR3 DNA reads as TGCAGTGCAAGGGACAGGGGAAAAAATGAGCAGTTCTTC. Amino acids: CSARDRGKNEQFF.

V gene TRBV28 combines with J gene TRBJ1-5, with 7 bases matching TRBD1. V gave up 3 bases and J gave up 9 bases; unmatched junction bases: 11. The CDR3 runs 15 residues. CDR1 MDHEN and CDR2 SYDVKM come from the germline V gene. The CDR3 nucleotides are TGTGCCAGCAGTTTTGCAGGGGGTGCAGGGCTGCCCCAGCATTTT. Translation gives CASSFAGGAGLPQHF.

The rearrangement links TRBV20-1 to TRBJ2-1; D not resolved. The CDR3 consists of 14 residues. Germline assignment: CDR1 DFQATT and CDR2 SNEGSKA (reference sequence). V lost 2 bases, J lost 2 bases, and 10 bases lay in between. CDR3: CSARRTGAYNEQFF. The CDR3 region has the DNA TGCAGTGCTAGACGAACGGGTGCCTACAATGAGCAGTTCTTC.

The V gene is TRBV19, the J gene TRBJ2-1, with 8 bases aligning to TRBD1. The CDR3 sequence is 16 residues long. Germline lookup yields CDR1 LNHDA and CDR2 SQIVND (reference sequence). V lost 5 bases, J lost 5 bases, and 11 bases stayed unmatched. CDR3 protein: CASSHRGGQVDNEQFF. The CDR3 bases are TGTGCCAGTAGTCACAGAGGGGGACAGGTTGACAATGAGCAGTTCTTC.

V usage is TRBV7-2 and J usage is TRBJ1-4, with D hard to call. The CDR3 loop spans 14 amino acids. Trimming pared 6 bases from V and 0 bases from J, leaving 8 bases between. Germline CDR1 and CDR2: SGHTA and FQGNSA. The CDR3 sequence is CASRTGSTNEKLFF. CDR3 coding DNA: TGTGCCAGCAGAACGGGATCAACTAATGAAAAACTGTTTTTT.

The rearrangement joins TRBV4-1 to TRBJ2-1; D is perhaps TRBD2 (6 bases). Trimming removed 0 bases at V and 10 bases at J, with 22 bases between. In germline, CDR1 is MGHRA, CDR2 YSYEKL. The CDR3 totals 17 residues. The CDR3 DNA follows: TGCGCCAGCAGCCAAGAAGTGATAACAGGAGGGTTGGGAGAGCAGTTCTTC. As protein: CASSQEVITGGLGEQFF.

The chain carries TRBV6-1 and TRBJ2-3, with a possible D match to TRBD2 (7 bases). V dropped 5 bases and J dropped 4 bases, with 16 bases sitting between them. This CDR3 comprises 15 residues. Germline V CDR1 and CDR2: MNHNS, SASEGT. The CDR3 nucleotides are TGTGCCAGCAGTAAGACAGGTGGGGGGGCAGATACGCAGTATTTT. Its translation is CASSKTGGGADTQYF.

This clonotype appeared many times. V gene TRBV15 combines with J gene TRBJ1-6, with D tentatively TRBD1 (6 bases). V was clipped by 5 bases and J by 5 bases, with 19 bases between them. Germline values: CDR1 LNHNV, CDR2 YYDKDF (reference sequence). This CDR3 has 17 residues. The CDR3 protein is CATSAGRKGHDNSPLHF. CDR3 coding DNA: TGTGCCACCAGCGCAGGTAGAAAGGGACATGATAATTCACCCCTCCACTTT.

This clonotype was seen a few times. This chain connects TRBV7-8 to TRBJ2-5; D might be TRBD1 (5 bases). The V gene lost 8 bases and the J gene lost 2 bases, with 15 bases spanning the gap. The CDR3 runs 14 residues. Germline CDR1 SGHVS, CDR2 FQNEAQ. CDR3 in amino acids: CASVPRARQETQYF. CDR3 DNA: TGTGCCAGCGTCCCCAGGGCGAGGCAAGAGACCCAGTACTTC.

The genes are TRBV5-5 and TRBJ1-5; possibly TRBD1 for D (6 bases). This CDR3 is built from 15 residues. Trimming removed 4 bases at V and 5 bases at J, with 16 bases between. From germline, CDR1 is SGHKS and CDR2 YYEKEE (reference sequence). Here the CDR3 reads CASSTRIQGYQPQHF. In DNA form, the CDR3 reads TGTGCCAGCAGCACCAGAATACAGGGATATCAGCCCCAGCATTTT.

V gene TRBV20-1 combines with J gene TRBJ2-5; D tentatively fits TRBD1 or TRBD2 (7 bases each). Germline loops: CDR1 DFQATT, CDR2 SNEGSKA (reference sequence). Trimming stripped 3 bases from V and 2 bases from J, with 13 bases between. There are 14 residues in the CDR3. The CDR3 DNA follows: TGCAGTGCTAGCAGGGGGGGAGGTCAAGAGACCCAGTACTTC. Its protein product is CSASRGGGQETQYF.

There are a few counts of this clonotype. J is TRBJ1-3 and V is TRBV7-9; 7 positions match TRBD1. The CDR3 runs to 16 residues. With V trimmed by 3 bases and J by 0 bases, 5 bases remained unmatched. From germline, CDR1 is SEHNR and CDR2 FQNEAQ (reference sequence). This chain's CDR3 is CASSFRQGLSGNTIYF. CDR3 DNA: TGTGCCAGCAGCTTTAGACAGGGCCTCTCTGGAAACACCATATATTTT.

J is TRBJ2-3 and V is TRBV2; D may be TRBD1 (5 bases). The CDR3 has 15 amino acids. Germline V gives CDR1 SNHLY, CDR2 FYNNEI. V was pared by 6 bases and J by 0 bases, with 13 bases between. The DNA of the CDR3 is TGTGCCAGCAGAGAAACGGACATTAGCACAGATACGCAGTATTTT. Amino acids: CASRETDISTDTQYF.

This clonotype has ten or more counts. V gene TRBV2 combines with J gene TRBJ2-6; D is ambiguous. The ends were cut back, 0 bases at V and 0 bases at J, with 6 bases in the middle. Germline-derived CDR1 and CDR2 are SNHLY and FYNNEI. This CDR3 comprises 16 residues. Written as DNA, the CDR3 is TGTGCCAGCAGTGAAGCGGGCAACTCTGGGGCCAACGTCCTGACTTTC. The encoded protein is CASSEAGNSGANVLTF. Drawing the rest from reference TRBV2 and TRBJ2-6, the complete variable domain is EPEVTQTPSHQVTQMGQEVILRCVPISNHLYFYWYRQILGQKVEFLVSFYNNEISEKSEIFDDQFSVERPDGSNFTLKIRSTKLEDSAMYFCASSEAGNSGANVLTFGAGSRLTVL.

V and J are TRBV28 and TRBJ2-7; no firm D call. The V and J ends lost 4 bases and 6 bases respectively, with 10 bases between them. In germline, CDR1 is MDHEN, CDR2 SYDVKM. The CDR3 has 12 amino acids. The CDR3 here is CASSSLRSEQYF. CDR3 DNA: TGTGCCAGCAGTTCCTTGCGTTCCGAGCAGTACTTC.

This clonotype has only one observation. The rearrangement links TRBV7-9 to TRBJ2-7; D is unclear. Trimming shortened V by 0 bases and J by 8 bases, and 11 bases separated the two germline ends. The germline V gene has CDR1 SEHNR and CDR2 FQNEAQ (reference sequence). This CDR3 contains 13 residues. CDR3 sequence: CASSLAEKSQQYF. As DNA, the CDR3 is TGTGCCAGCAGCTTAGCGGAGAAATCCCAGCAGTACTTC. The full variable domain, completed using reference TRBV7-9 and TRBJ2-7, is DTGVSQNPRHKITKRGQNVTFRCDPISEHNRLYWYRQTLGQGPEFLTYFQNEAQLEKSRLLSDRFSAERPKGSFSTLEIQRTEQGDSAMYLCASSLAEKSQQYFGPGTRLTVT.

This clonotype was recorded a few times. This chain links TRBV20-1 with TRBJ2-1; TRBD2 agrees at 7 bases. The ends lost 5 bases at V and 5 bases at J; junction bases unmatched: 12. CDR1 is DFQATT, CDR2 SNEGSKA, per germline (reference sequence). There are 15 residues in the CDR3. The CDR3 sequence is CSAPRGGSQNNEQFF. For the CDR3, the DNA is TGCAGTGCTCCCCGCGGCGGGAGTCAGAACAATGAGCAGTTCTTC.

In this sample, this clonotype turned up many times. V gene TRBV12-3 or TRBV12-4 combines with J gene TRBJ1-6, with 8 bases aligning to TRBD1. The CDR3 loop spans 13 amino acids. Trimming at V came to 8 bases and at J to 7 bases, leaving 4 bases not matched to a gene. The CDR3 loop reads CASGTGHNSPLHF. As DNA, the CDR3 is TGTGCCAGCGGGACAGGACACAATTCACCCCTCCACTTT.

The chain couples TRBV11-2 to TRBJ2-4; D may be TRBD1 (6 bases). In germline, CDR1 is SGHAT, CDR2 FQNNGV. This CDR3 region has 16 residues. Trimming took off 5 bases at V and 1 base at J, with 15 bases between the two ends. For the CDR3, the DNA is TGTGCCAGCAGCACAAACAGGGTCTCTGCCAAAAACATTCAGTACTTC. As protein: CASSTNRVSAKNIQYF.

This clonotype has a handful of counts. The chain links TRBV5-1 to TRBJ2-7; 7 positions agree with TRBD1. The germline gives CDR1 SGHRS, CDR2 YFSETQ. After removal of 0 bases from V and 7 bases from J, the junction contained 16 bases not matched to a gene. This CDR3 spans 17 amino acids. CDR3 coding DNA: TGCGCCAGCAGCTTGGAGGCCTTGAGACAGGGATCGAGGGAGCAGTACTTC. Amino acids: CASSLEALRQGSREQYF.

The chain is built from TRBV4-2 and TRBJ2-1; D remains ambiguous. Germline V lookup: CDR1 LGHNA, CDR2 YNFKEQ. V was cut by 1 base and J by 10 bases, with 11 bases left in between. The CDR3 totals 13 residues. In nucleotides, the CDR3 is TGTGCCAGCAGCCAAGGTCAGGCAAGGGAGCAGTTCTTC. It specifies CASSQGQAREQFF.

The genes are TRBV9 and TRBJ2-2; D remains unclear. The V gene's germline CDR1 is SGDLS and CDR2 YYNGEE. The CDR3 has 13 amino acids. V was clipped by 2 bases and J by 4 bases, with 6 bases between them. For the CDR3, the DNA is TGTGCCAGCAGCGTTCTCAGCACCGGGGAGCTGTTTTTT. Encoded protein: CASSVLSTGELFF.